The rows below give T cell receptor beta chains drawn from one sample of a study of blood T cell repertoires in COVID-19. Sequencing used immunoSEQ multiplex PCR; TCRdb keeps in-frame clones, though not all of them. In the table there are fewer than 300,000 clones, around 85% of which are singletons. Material for sequencing was peripheral blood. The receptors here all came from a human donor with COVID-19, enrolled during active disease. The donor label of this sample is uncertain. Both conserved end residues are trimmed from each CDR3. Fields, in order: V gene, CDR3 protein.

v_call: TRBV27; cdr3_aa: ASSPYSNQPQH
v_call: TRBV15; cdr3_aa: ATSRDRGGGETQY
v_call: TRBV3-1/TRBV3-2; cdr3_aa: ASSQVSSGANVLT
v_call: TRBV18; cdr3_aa: ASSPTGLQETQY
v_call: TRBV5-1; cdr3_aa: ASSLSGSNNEQF
v_call: TRBV28; cdr3_aa: ASRPGGQSSYT
v_call: TRBV11-3; cdr3_aa: ASSLGGFGIYEQF
v_call: TRBV19; cdr3_aa: ASSPTQAGTDTQY
v_call: TRBV6-5; cdr3_aa: ASSSGTSREQF
v_call: TRBV10-3; cdr3_aa: AIRASDRGRYEQY
v_call: TRBV3-1/TRBV3-2; cdr3_aa: ASSQARGGGLNQPQH
v_call: TRBV19; cdr3_aa: ASSINSRGANYEQY
v_call: TRBV30; cdr3_aa: AWQSGANYGYT
v_call: TRBV7-8; cdr3_aa: ASSYRQGVGYEQY
v_call: TRBV27; cdr3_aa: ASSFDRDSYNEQF
v_call: TRBV2; cdr3_aa: ASSETAAEAF
v_call: TRBV10-1; cdr3_aa: ASIIAPGTEAF
v_call: TRBV25-1; cdr3_aa: ASSGDWRGKSYEQY
v_call: TRBV29-1; cdr3_aa: SVKEYRGSGNTIY
v_call: TRBV30; cdr3_aa: AWTAAMINYGYT
v_call: TRBV30; cdr3_aa: AWTQGSHYGYT
v_call: TRBV2; cdr3_aa: ASRPGLNEKLF
v_call: TRBV18; cdr3_aa: ASSPRDSTEAF
v_call: TRBV3-1/TRBV3-2; cdr3_aa: ASSLAGAEEQY
v_call: TRBV25-1; cdr3_aa: ASSENSHTDTQY
v_call: TRBV9; cdr3_aa: ASSVQGRNTEAF
v_call: TRBV3-1/TRBV3-2; cdr3_aa: ASRLAPQETQY
v_call: TRBV11-3; cdr3_aa: ASSRGTNTEAF
v_call: TRBV7-8; cdr3_aa: ASSLARGSNQPQH
v_call: TRBV6-5; cdr3_aa: ASWGGRNTGELF
v_call: TRBV19; cdr3_aa: ASSAPGLAGYQF
v_call: TRBV6-5; cdr3_aa: ASSYGEGGYT
v_call: TRBV19; cdr3_aa: ASSMRGGGEKLF
v_call: TRBV30; cdr3_aa: AWGIDRANTEAF
v_call: TRBV12-5; cdr3_aa: ASGLVGAMDGNTIY
v_call: TRBV7-2; cdr3_aa: ATTTGGLDSPLH
v_call: TRBV19; cdr3_aa: ASKGASGRLVDTQY
v_call: TRBV5-5; cdr3_aa: ASSLHGGNTEAF
v_call: TRBV5-6; cdr3_aa: ASSLELAGHTDTQY
v_call: TRBV19; cdr3_aa: ASSIATVETQY
v_call: TRBV9; cdr3_aa: ASSPEVNNEKLF
v_call: TRBV23-1; cdr3_aa: ASSPDRAPYEQY
v_call: TRBV19; cdr3_aa: ASSIDRGFQPQH
v_call: TRBV18; cdr3_aa: ASSPPGGAYGYT
v_call: TRBV9; cdr3_aa: ASSPIRGSTEAF
v_call: TRBV5-1; cdr3_aa: ASSSLPGTNTEAF
v_call: TRBV27; cdr3_aa: ASSPSGANTGELF
v_call: TRBV3-1/TRBV3-2; cdr3_aa: ASKLASGNSPLH
v_call: TRBV7-2; cdr3_aa: ASSPGTSGRWSTDTQY